The 7 T cell receptor beta chains below come from one sample, sequenced in a study of cytomegalovirus exposure and HLA in healthy donors. 60 Vbeta and 13 Jbeta primers were used in PCR. TCRdb's copy holds only in-frame clones and misses some; the assay was immunoSEQ multiplex PCR. The sample lists about 170,000 clones, 60% to 80% occurring once. The sample taken for sequencing was PBMCs. The receptors were gathered from a woman aged 45-59 years in good health and CMV-seropositive.

V gene TRBV6-5 combines with J gene TRBJ1-1; tentative D call: TRBD1 (6 bases). Germline V gene lookup returns CDR1 MNHEY and CDR2 SVGAGI. Trimming stripped 6 bases from V and 5 bases from J, with 16 bases between. The CDR3 extends over 14 amino acids. The CDR3, as DNA: TGTGCCAGCAGGGGGGCACGCGGGGGGACTGAAGCTTTCTTT. It specifies CASRGARGGTEAFF.

The rearrangement links TRBV5-1 to TRBJ2-5; 9 nucleotides agree with TRBD1. Unmatched junction bases numbered 8, after V lost 5 bases and J lost 6 bases. In germline, CDR1 is SGHRS, CDR2 YFSETQ. The CDR3 is 14 amino acids. Written as DNA, the CDR3 is TGCGCCAGCAGGTCGGACAGGGGAGGACAGACCCAGTACTTC. It yields the protein CASRSDRGGQTQYF.

The gene calls are TRBV30 and TRBJ2-5; 7 positions agree with TRBD2. Unmatched junction bases numbered 3, after V lost 3 bases and J lost 2 bases. Germline V CDR1 and CDR2: GTSNPN, SVGIG (reference sequence). This CDR3 contains 13 residues. The CDR3 sequence: CAWRQAGQETQYF. In nucleotides, the CDR3 is TGTGCCTGGAGACAAGCGGGGCAAGAGACCCAGTACTTC.

The chain recombines TRBV6-5 with TRBJ1-5; 7 bases agree with TRBD1. The CDR3 extends over 13 amino acids. The germline V gene encodes CDR1 MNHEY and CDR2 SVGAGI. Unmatched junction bases numbered 6, after V lost 6 bases and J lost 7 bases. The CDR3 sequence: CASSRQGRQPQHF. The CDR3 DNA follows: TGTGCCAGCAGCCGACAGGGAAGACAGCCCCAGCATTTT.

The genes are TRBV27 and TRBJ1-5; D is undetermined. The V end was cut by 5 bases, the J end by 4 bases, with 9 bases between. The CDR3 runs 13 residues. The germline gives CDR1 MNHEY, CDR2 SMNVEV (reference sequence). The CDR3 loop is CASSPGGNQPQHF. CDR3 coding DNA: TGTGCCAGCAGTCCGGGAGGGAATCAGCCCCAGCATTTT.

The chain carries TRBV4-1 and TRBJ2-5; weak D call: TRBD2 (6 bases). Trimming cost V 2 bases and J 3 bases, with 10 bases left between them. The CDR3 spans 14 residues. Germline lookup yields CDR1 MGHRA and CDR2 YSYEKL. DNA of the CDR3: TGCGCCAGCAGCCAAATCGGGAGTAAAGAGACCCAGTACTTC. Translating it yields CASSQIGSKETQYF.

Note on this clone: At one of its ends the junction is not consistent with the germline gene, which may arise from a read error. The chain joins TRBV2 to TRBJ2-3; 12 nucleotides match TRBD2. CDR1 and CDR2 from the germline V gene are SNHLY and FYNNEI. The CDR3 length is 15 residues. DNA for the CDR3: TGTGCCAGCAGGGAAGCTAGCGGGGGGGCAGATACGCAGTATTTT. Protein: CASREASGGADTQYF.